The rows below give T cell receptor beta chains drawn from one sample of a study of somatic mutations in cytotoxic T cells in rheumatoid arthritis. Using immunoSEQ multiplex PCR, the repertoire was profiled, and TCRdb retains in-frame clones only, with some absent. The sample contains about 20,000 clones, roughly 84% of which appear only once. The specimen sequenced was CD8+ T cells sorted from blood. The receptors were sampled from a woman in her forties or fifties in good health. CDR3s include the opening cysteine and the closing phenylalanine or tryptophan.

V: TRBV9
J: TRBJ2-6
CDR3: CASSLDTRANVLTF

V: TRBV5-4
J: TRBJ1-6
CDR3: CASSLGGVSSYNSPLHF

V: TRBV4-1
J: TRBJ1-1
CDR3: CASSPPTGSNTEAFF

V: TRBV4-3
J: TRBJ1-1
CDR3: CASSQEHGWEAFF

V: TRBV4-3
J: TRBJ2-5
CDR3: CASSRGPQETQYF

V: TRBV4-3
J: TRBJ2-3
CDR3: CASSQDWGGTEELEDTQYF

V: TRBV7-6
J: TRBJ1-1
CDR3: CASSLAPLGTGGAGTEAFF

V: TRBV5-6
J: TRBJ1-4
CDR3: CASSTRENEKLFF

V: TRBV5-8
J: TRBJ2-2
CDR3: CASSPDLLAGAGELFF

V: TRBV11-1
J: TRBJ2-6
CDR3: CASSLGASGANVLTF

V: TRBV4-3
J: TRBJ1-6
CDR3: CASSQVMGANSPLHF

V: TRBV9
J: TRBJ1-5
CDR3: CASSPDGNQPQHF

V: TRBV6-5
J: TRBJ2-1
CDR3: CASRYLAGAYNEQFF

V: TRBV5-1
J: TRBJ1-1
CDR3: CASSPGHPEAFF

V: TRBV19
J: TRBJ2-7
CDR3: CASSPGGEQYF

V: TRBV5-5
J: TRBJ1-1
CDR3: CASRLDLNTEAFF

V: TRBV4-2
J: TRBJ2-7
CDR3: CASSQLLTSDEQYF

V: TRBV7-8
J: TRBJ1-2
CDR3: CASSLNSNYGYTF

V: TRBV5-1
J: TRBJ1-3
CDR3: CASTLGTITGNTIYF

V: TRBV6-4
J: TRBJ2-2
CDR3: CASSDSEGAAGELFF